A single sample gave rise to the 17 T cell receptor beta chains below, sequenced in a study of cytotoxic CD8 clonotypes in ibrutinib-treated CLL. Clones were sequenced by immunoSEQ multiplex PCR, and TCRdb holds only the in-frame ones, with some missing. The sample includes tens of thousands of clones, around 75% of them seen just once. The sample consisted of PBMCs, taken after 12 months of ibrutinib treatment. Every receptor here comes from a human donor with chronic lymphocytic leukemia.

As DNA, the CDR3 is TGTGCCAGCAGGCGGGACATCTATACCGACACTGAAGCTTTCTTT. This encodes CASRRDIYTDTEAFF. The rearrangement uses TRBV6-5 and TRBJ1-1, with D perhaps matching TRBD1 (6 bases). The germline V gene has CDR1 MNHEY and CDR2 SVGAGI. The V end lost 6 bases, the J end lost 3 bases, and 17 bases lay between the germline ends. The CDR3 has 15 amino acids.

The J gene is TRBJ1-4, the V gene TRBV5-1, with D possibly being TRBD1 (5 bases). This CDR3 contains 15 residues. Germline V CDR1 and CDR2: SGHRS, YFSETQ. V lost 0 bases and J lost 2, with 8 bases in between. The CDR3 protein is CASSLAAGTNEKLFF. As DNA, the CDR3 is TGCGCCAGCAGCTTGGCGGCAGGGACTAATGAAAAACTGTTTTTT. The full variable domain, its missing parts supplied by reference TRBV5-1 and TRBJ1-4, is KAGVTQTPRYLIKTRGQQVTLSCSPISGHRSVSWYQQTPGQGLQFLFEYFSETQRNKGNFPGRFSGRQFSNSRSEMNVSTLELGDSALYLCASSLAAGTNEKLFFGSGTQLSVL.

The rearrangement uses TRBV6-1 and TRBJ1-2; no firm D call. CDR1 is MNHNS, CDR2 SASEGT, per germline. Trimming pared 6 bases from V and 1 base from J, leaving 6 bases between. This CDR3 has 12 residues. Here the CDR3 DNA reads TGTGCCAGCAGAGGCCTTAACTATGGCTACACCTTC. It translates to CASRGLNYGYTF.

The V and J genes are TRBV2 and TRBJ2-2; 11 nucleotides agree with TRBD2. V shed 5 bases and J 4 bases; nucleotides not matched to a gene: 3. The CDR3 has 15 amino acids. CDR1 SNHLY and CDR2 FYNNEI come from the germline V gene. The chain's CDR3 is CASSTLAGGTGELFF. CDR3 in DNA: TGTGCCAGCAGTACCCTAGCGGGAGGCACCGGGGAGCTGTTTTTT.

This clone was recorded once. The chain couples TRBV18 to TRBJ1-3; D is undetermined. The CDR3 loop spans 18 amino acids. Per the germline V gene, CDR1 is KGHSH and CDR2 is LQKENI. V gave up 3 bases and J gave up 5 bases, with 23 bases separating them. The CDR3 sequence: CASSPRTDAYYDRNTIYF. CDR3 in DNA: TGTGCCAGCTCACCCCGGACGGACGCCTACTATGATCGAAACACCATATATTTT.

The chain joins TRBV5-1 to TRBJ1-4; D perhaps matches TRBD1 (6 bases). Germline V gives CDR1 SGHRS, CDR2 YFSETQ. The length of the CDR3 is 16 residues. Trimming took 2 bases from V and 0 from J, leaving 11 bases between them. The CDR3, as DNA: TGCGCCAGCAGCTTAGGACAGCCTGCAACTAATGAAAAACTGTTTTTT. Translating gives CASSLGQPATNEKLFF. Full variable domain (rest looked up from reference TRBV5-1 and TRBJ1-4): KAGVTQTPRYLIKTRGQQVTLSCSPISGHRSVSWYQQTPGQGLQFLFEYFSETQRNKGNFPGRFSGRQFSNSRSEMNVSTLELGDSALYLCASSLGQPATNEKLFFGSGTQLSVL.

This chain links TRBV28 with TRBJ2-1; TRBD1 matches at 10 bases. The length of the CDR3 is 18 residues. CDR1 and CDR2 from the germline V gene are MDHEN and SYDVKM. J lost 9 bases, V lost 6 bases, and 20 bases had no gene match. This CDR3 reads CASRTPRLRDRGEGEQFF. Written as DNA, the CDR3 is TGTGCCAGCAGAACACCCCGGTTGCGGGACAGGGGAGAAGGTGAGCAGTTCTTC.

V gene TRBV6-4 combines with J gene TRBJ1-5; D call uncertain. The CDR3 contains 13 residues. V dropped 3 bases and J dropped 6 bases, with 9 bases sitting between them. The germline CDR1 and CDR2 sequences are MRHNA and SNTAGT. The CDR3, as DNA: TGTGCCAGCAGTGAGGGGTTATTTCAGCCCCAGCATTTT. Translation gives CASSEGLFQPQHF.

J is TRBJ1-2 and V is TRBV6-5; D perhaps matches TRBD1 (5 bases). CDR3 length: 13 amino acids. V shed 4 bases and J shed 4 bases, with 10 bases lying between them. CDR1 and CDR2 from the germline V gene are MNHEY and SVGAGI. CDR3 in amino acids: CASSLGPTYGYTF. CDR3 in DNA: TGTGCCAGCAGTTTGGGGCCGACCTATGGCTACACCTTC.

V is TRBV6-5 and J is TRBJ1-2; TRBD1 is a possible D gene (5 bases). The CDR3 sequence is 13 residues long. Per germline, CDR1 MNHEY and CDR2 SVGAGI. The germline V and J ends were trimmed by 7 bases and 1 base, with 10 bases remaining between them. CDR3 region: CASKRQINYGYTF. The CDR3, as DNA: TGTGCCAGCAAAAGACAGATTAACTATGGCTACACCTTC.

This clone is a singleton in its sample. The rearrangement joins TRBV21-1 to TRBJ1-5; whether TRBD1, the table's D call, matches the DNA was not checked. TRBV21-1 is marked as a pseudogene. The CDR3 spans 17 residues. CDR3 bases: TGTGCCAGCAGCCCCCTGCCCCTGGGGGCGGCAAATCAGCCCCAGCATTTT. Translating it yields CASSPLPLGAANQPQHF.

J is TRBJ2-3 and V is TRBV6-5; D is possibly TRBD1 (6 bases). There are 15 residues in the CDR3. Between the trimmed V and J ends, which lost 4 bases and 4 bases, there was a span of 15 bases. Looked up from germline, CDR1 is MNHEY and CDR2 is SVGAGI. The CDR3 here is CASSWGTGQSDTQYF. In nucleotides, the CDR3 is TGTGCCAGCAGTTGGGGAACCGGACAGTCAGATACGCAGTATTTT.

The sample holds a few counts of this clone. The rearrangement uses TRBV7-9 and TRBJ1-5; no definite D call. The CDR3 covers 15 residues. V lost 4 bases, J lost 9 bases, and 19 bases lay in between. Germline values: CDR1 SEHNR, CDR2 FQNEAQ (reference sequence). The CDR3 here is CASSSTLSPQSPQHF. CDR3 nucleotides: TGTGCCAGCAGCTCCACGTTAAGCCCCCAATCGCCCCAGCATTTT.

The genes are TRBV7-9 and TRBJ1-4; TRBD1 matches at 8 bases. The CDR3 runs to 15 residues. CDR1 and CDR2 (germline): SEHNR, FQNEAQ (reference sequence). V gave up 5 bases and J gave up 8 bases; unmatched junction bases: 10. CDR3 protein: CASSLGQAAREKLFF. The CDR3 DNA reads TGTGCCAGCAGCCTGGGACAGGCCGCCAGGGAAAAACTGTTTTTT. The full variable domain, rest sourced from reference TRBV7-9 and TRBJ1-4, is DTGVSQNPRHKITKRGQNVTFRCDPISEHNRLYWYRQTLGQGPEFLTYFQNEAQLEKSRLLSDRFSAERPKGSFSTLEIQRTEQGDSAMYLCASSLGQAAREKLFFGSGTQLSVL.

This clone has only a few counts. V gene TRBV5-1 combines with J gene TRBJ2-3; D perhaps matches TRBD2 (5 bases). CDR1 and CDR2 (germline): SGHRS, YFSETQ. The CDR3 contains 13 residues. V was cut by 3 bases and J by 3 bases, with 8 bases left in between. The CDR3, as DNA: TGCGCCAGCAGCTGGCCGGGAACAGATACGCAGTATTTT. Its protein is CASSWPGTDTQYF.

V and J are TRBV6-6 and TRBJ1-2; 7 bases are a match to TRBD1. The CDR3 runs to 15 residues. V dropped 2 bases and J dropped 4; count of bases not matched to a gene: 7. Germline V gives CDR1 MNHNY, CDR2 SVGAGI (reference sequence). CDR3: CASSYGAGGGYGYTF. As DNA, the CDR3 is TGTGCCAGCAGTTACGGGGCAGGGGGAGGCTATGGCTACACCTTC.

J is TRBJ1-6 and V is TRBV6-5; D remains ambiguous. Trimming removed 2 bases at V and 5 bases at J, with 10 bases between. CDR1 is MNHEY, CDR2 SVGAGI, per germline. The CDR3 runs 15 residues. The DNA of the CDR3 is TGTGCCAGCAGTTACGTGGGCGGGGATAATTCACCCCTCCACTTT. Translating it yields CASSYVGGDNSPLHF.